These 28 T cell receptor beta chains were all obtained from the same sample, sequenced in a study of beta chain features in type 1 diabetes. Isolated RNA was reverse transcribed in full, so expressed TCRB transcripts were sequenced. TCRdb's table, derived via immunoSEQ multiplex PCR, lists solely in-frame clones and lacks some. The repertoire has about half a million clones, approximately 30% of them found once; the top ten carry around 0.065%. Sample: naive CD4+ T cells from blood. Every receptor here comes from a man aged 18 to 30 in good health.

A few counts support this clone. This chain connects TRBV4-3 to TRBJ2-3, with 8 bases fitting TRBD2. CDR1 and CDR2 (germline): LGHNA, YSLEER. This CDR3 comprises 15 residues. V gave up 3 bases and J gave up 2 bases; unmatched junction bases: 4. The DNA of the CDR3 is TGCGCCAGCAGCCAGGAGCGGGGGAACACAGATACGCAGTATTTT. Protein product: CASSQERGNTDTQYF.

The rearrangement links TRBV25-1 to TRBJ2-7; 14 bases agree with TRBD2. This CDR3 has 15 amino acids. J lost 7 bases, V lost 4 bases, and 6 bases had no gene match. CDR1 MGHDK and CDR2 SYGVNS come from the germline V gene. The CDR3 DNA follows: TGTGCCAGCAGTGGAGGACTAGCGGGAGGAAGGGAGCAGTACTTC. This codes for CASSGGLAGGREQYF.

This chain links TRBV7-6 with TRBJ2-4; possible D gene TRBD1, 5 bases. Germline V gene lookup returns CDR1 SGHVS and CDR2 FNYEAQ. Trimming removed 4 bases at V and 4 bases at J, with 20 bases between. There are 17 residues in the CDR3. The CDR3 coding sequence is TGTGCCAGCAGCTCCGGACAAGCCGGAATAGCTAAAAACATTCAGTACTTC. Amino acid sequence: CASSSGQAGIAKNIQYF.

The chain joins TRBV29-1 to TRBJ2-7; D call uncertain. The V gene's germline CDR1 is SQVTM and CDR2 ANQGSEA. With 4 bases removed from V and 2 bases from J, the gap between germline ends came to 9 bases. This CDR3 region has 12 residues. This chain's CDR3 is CSVVVATYEQYF. The CDR3, as DNA: TGCAGCGTTGTGGTCGCCACCTACGAGCAGTACTTC.

A few counts support this clone. The rearrangement joins TRBV4-3 to TRBJ2-5; TRBD2 agrees at 12 bases. The CDR3 contains 16 residues. Trimming cost V 3 bases and J 2 bases; bases outside gene matches: 4. Germline lookup yields CDR1 LGHNA and CDR2 YSLEER. CDR3 sequence: CASSQGLAGGQETQYF. The CDR3 DNA reads as TGCGCCAGCAGCCAGGGACTAGCGGGTGGGCAAGAGACCCAGTACTTC.

This chain links TRBV27 with TRBJ2-2; a possible D gene is TRBD2 (6 bases). Germline assignment: CDR1 MNHEY and CDR2 SMNVEV (reference sequence). This CDR3 is 13 amino acids long. Deletions cut 3 bases from V and 4 bases from J, with 6 bases between. The CDR3 protein is CASSLGLTGELFF. The CDR3 DNA reads as TGTGCCAGCAGTTTGGGACTCACCGGGGAGCTGTTTTTT.

This clone occurred a few times. CDR3 sequence reads: CATSRDLLRYTGELFF. In DNA, the CDR3 is TGTGCCACCAGCAGAGATCTGTTGCGCTACACCGGGGAGCTGTTTTTT. The chain couples TRBV15 to TRBJ2-2; D is ambiguous. V was trimmed by 0 bases and J by 3 bases, leaving 11 bases between them. Per the germline V gene, CDR1 is LNHNV and CDR2 is YYDKDF (reference sequence). The CDR3 is made up of 16 amino acids. The full variable domain, its missing parts supplied by reference TRBV15 and TRBJ2-2, is DAMVIQNPRYQVTQFGKPVTLSCSQTLNHNVMYWYQQKSSQAPKLLFHYYDKDFNNEADTPDNFQSRRPNTSFCFLDIRSPGLGDTAMYLCATSRDLLRYTGELFFGEGSRLTVL.

In this sample, this clone turned up a few times. The DNA of the CDR3 is TGTGCCAGCAGTGACCCCCGAAGGGACGGCACAGATACGCAGTATTTT. Encoded protein: CASSDPRRDGTDTQYF. The chain employs TRBV6-1 and TRBJ2-3; D possibly uses TRBD1 or TRBD2 (5 bases each). The CDR3 consists of 16 residues. V lost 3 bases and J 1 base, leaving 14 bases between the germline ends. Germline V gene lookup returns CDR1 MNHNS and CDR2 SASEGT.

The chain recombines TRBV18 with TRBJ1-1; no clear D. The CDR3 is 13 amino acids. Germline-derived CDR1 and CDR2 are KGHSH and LQKENI. V shed 0 bases and J shed 0 bases, with 2 bases lying between them. CDR3 nucleotide sequence: TGTGCCAGCTCACCACCGATGAACACTGAAGCTTTCTTT. It is translated as CASSPPMNTEAFF.

This clone was seen more than once but under ten times. This sequence joins TRBV29-1 and TRBJ1-2; TRBD1 is a possible D gene (5 bases). CDR3 length: 12 amino acids. The ends were cut back, 3 bases at V and 8 bases at J, with 13 bases in the middle. CDR1 is SQVTM, CDR2 ANQGSEA, per germline. The CDR3 spells CSVDRDLSGYTF. DNA for the CDR3: TGCAGCGTTGACAGGGACCTCTCGGGCTACACCTTC.

The chain joins TRBV29-1 to TRBJ2-3; 7 nucleotides align to TRBD2. CDR3 length: 13 residues. CDR1 is SQVTM, CDR2 ANQGSEA, per germline. The CDR3 nucleotides read TGCAGAGCCGGAGGGAGGGCGGGAGATACGCAGTATTTT. Amino acids: CRAGGRAGDTQYF.

The table lists this clone with a few counts. The chain is built from TRBV5-1 and TRBJ2-7, with 8 bases aligning to TRBD1. This CDR3 contains 13 residues. The germline gives CDR1 SGHRS, CDR2 YFSETQ. With V trimmed by 4 bases and J by 3 bases, 3 bases remained unmatched. Here the CDR3 reads CASSRDRYYEQYF. In nucleotides, the CDR3 is TGCGCCAGCAGCCGGGACAGGTACTACGAGCAGTACTTC. Looking up the rest from reference TRBV5-1 and TRBJ2-7 gives the full variable domain: KAGVTQTPRYLIKTRGQQVTLSCSPISGHRSVSWYQQTPGQGLQFLFEYFSETQRNKGNFPGRFSGRQFSNSRSEMNVSTLELGDSALYLCASSRDRYYEQYFGPGTRLTVT.

This rearrangement joins TRBV21-1 to TRBJ2-7. TRBV21-1 is labeled a pseudogene. CDR3 length: 13 residues. CDR3 bases: TGTGCCAGCAGCGGAACAAGGGACTACGAGCAGTACTTC. Encoded protein: CASSGTRDYEQYF.

The CDR3 region has the DNA TGTGCCAGCGATAACCCGAGTGGGTATGGCTACACCTTC. Its protein is CASDNPSGYGYTF. The chain recombines TRBV11-2 with TRBJ1-2, with D uncertain. Germline V gene sequence: CDR1 SGHAT, CDR2 FQNNGV. Trimming pared 8 bases from V and 5 bases from J, leaving 15 bases between. This CDR3 has 13 amino acids.

This clone was picked up a small number of times. The CDR3 loop is CAWSLRPNTEAFF. In nucleotides, the CDR3 is TGTGCCTGGAGTTTACGGCCGAACACTGAAGCTTTCTTT. The V call is TRBV30, the J call TRBJ1-1; D unclear. Between the trimmed V and J ends, which lost 2 bases and 1 base, there was a span of 8 bases. CDR1 is GTSNPN and CDR2 is SVGIG in the germline V gene (reference sequence). The CDR3 sequence is 13 residues long.

This chain uses TRBV11-2 with TRBJ2-3, with 9 bases identical to TRBD2. There are 19 residues in the CDR3. Per the germline V gene, CDR1 is SGHAT and CDR2 is FQNNGV. J was trimmed by 1 base and V by 0 bases; bases with no gene match: 11. CDR3: CASSLDSLGLAPRTDTQYF. CDR3 nucleotides: TGTGCCAGCAGCTTAGATTCCCTCGGACTAGCGCCACGCACAGATACGCAGTATTTT.

The chain is built from TRBV14 and TRBJ2-1; D remains ambiguous. Germline CDR1 and CDR2: SGHDN and FVKESK. V was pared by 5 bases and J by 4 bases, with 9 bases between. The CDR3 runs 13 residues. The CDR3 here is CASSAGRYNEQFF. The DNA for the CDR3 is TGTGCCAGCAGCGCCGGTAGGTACAATGAGCAGTTCTTC.

This chain connects TRBV2 to TRBJ2-7, with D possibly TRBD1 on 5 matching bases. V was cut by 2 bases and J by 5 bases, with 16 bases left in between. This CDR3 is 15 amino acids long. CDR1 and CDR2 (germline): SNHLY, FYNNEI. CDR3: CASSEFGYRLDEQYF. The CDR3 bases are TGTGCCAGCAGTGAATTCGGGTACAGGCTAGACGAGCAGTACTTC.

This chain connects TRBV27 to TRBJ2-1, with TRBD2 as a possible D gene (6 bases). CDR1 is MNHEY and CDR2 is SMNVEV in the germline V gene (reference sequence). Trimming stripped 2 bases from V and 2 bases from J, with 10 bases between. CDR3 size: 15 residues. The CDR3 region is CASSLNGRAYNEQFF. In nucleotides, the CDR3 is TGTGCCAGCAGTTTAAACGGGAGAGCCTACAATGAGCAGTTCTTC.

Comment on this clone: Other DNA sequences of this sample code for an identical CDR3. The chain uses TRBV30 and TRBJ1-5, with D unresolved. V was pared by 1 base and J by 4 bases, with 5 bases between. The germline CDR1 and CDR2 sequences are GTSNPN and SVGIG (reference sequence). CDR3 size: 12 residues. In DNA, the CDR3 is TGTGCCTGGAGTGACGGAAATCAGCCCCAGCATTTT. As protein: CAWSDGNQPQHF.

The rearrangement joins TRBV6-1 to TRBJ1-4, with D hard to call. V lost 4 bases to trimming and J lost 8 bases, with 14 bases between them. The germline gives CDR1 MNHNS, CDR2 SASEGT. The CDR3 is 14 residues long. CDR3 residues: CASSAGRLGEKLFF. The CDR3 region has the DNA TGTGCCAGCAGTGCTGGAAGGTTGGGGGAAAAACTGTTTTTT.

This chain uses TRBV6-1 with TRBJ2-3; 12 bases agree with TRBD2. Germline CDR1 reads MNHNS; CDR2 reads SASEGT. This CDR3 contains 14 residues. V shed 8 bases and J 5 bases; nucleotides not matched to a gene: 5. In nucleotides, the CDR3 is TGTGCCAGCCCGGGACTAGCGGGTGGAGATACGCAGTATTTT. The encoded protein is CASPGLAGGDTQYF.

The gene calls are TRBV4-1 and TRBJ1-5, with D unclear. Per germline, CDR1 MGHRA and CDR2 YSYEKL. The CDR3 sequence is 16 residues long. V gave up 0 bases and J gave up 7 bases, with 16 bases separating them. The CDR3 nucleotides read TGCGCCAGCAGCCAAGATGGGAGGAGAGTTGACCAGCCCCAGCATTTT. Residues: CASSQDGRRVDQPQHF.

J is TRBJ2-2 and V is TRBV5-4, with D maybe TRBD2 (6 bases). The germline V and J ends were trimmed by 5 bases and 0 bases, with 11 bases remaining between them. This CDR3 region has 15 residues. The germline V gene has CDR1 SGHNT and CDR2 YYREEE (reference sequence). The CDR3 spells CASRLGGANTGELFF. DNA of the CDR3: TGTGCCAGCAGGCTCGGAGGGGCGAACACCGGGGAGCTGTTTTTT.

Only a few counts were recorded for this clone. Other DNA sequences from this sample encode an identical CDR3 as well. The gene calls are TRBV2 and TRBJ1-1, with D perhaps matching TRBD1 (6 bases). This CDR3 has 13 residues. Per the germline V gene, CDR1 is SNHLY and CDR2 is FYNNEI. Trimming took 5 bases from V and 1 from J, leaving 8 bases between them. The CDR3 DNA reads TGTGCCAGCAGTTGGACAGCGAACACTGAAGCTTTCTTT. Its protein product is CASSWTANTEAFF.

The chain couples TRBV2 to TRBJ2-5; D is ambiguous. This CDR3 has 13 residues. CDR1 and CDR2 from the germline V gene are SNHLY and FYNNEI. The V end was cut by 8 bases, the J end by 5 bases, with 15 bases between. The CDR3 coding sequence is TGTGCCAGCTTAGGAGAGTTTGGTGAGACCCAGTACTTC. Translated: CASLGEFGETQYF.

In the case of this clone: The same CDR3 arises from other DNA sequences in this sample as well. The chain is built from TRBV29-1 and TRBJ2-7; 11 nucleotides agree with TRBD1. Germline CDR1 is SQVTM and CDR2 is ANQGSEA. The CDR3 is made up of 12 amino acids. V lost 4 bases to trimming and J lost 5 bases; unmatched junction nucleotides: 1. This CDR3 is CSVGTGGNEQYF. CDR3 nucleotide sequence: TGCAGCGTTGGGACAGGGGGCAACGAGCAGTACTTC.

This clone was seen a handful of times. V usage is TRBV30 and J usage is TRBJ2-7; D may be TRBD2 (6 bases). Deletions cut 7 bases from V and 7 bases from J, with 17 bases between. This CDR3 region has 12 residues. Germline CDR1 is GTSNPN and CDR2 is SVGIG (reference sequence). Here the CDR3 DNA reads TGTGCCTCGGGACTCTCATTTCGGGAGCAGTACTTC. Encoded protein: CASGLSFREQYF. The whole variable domain, remainder taken from reference TRBV30 and TRBJ2-7, is SQTIHQWPATLVQPVGSPLSLECTVEGTSNPNLYWYRQAAGRGLQLLFYSVGIGQISSEVPQNLSASRPQDRQFILSSKKLLLSDSGFYLCASGLSFREQYFGPGTRLTVT.